This T cell receptor beta chain was identified in a study of blood T cell repertoires in COVID-19. Clones were read by immunoSEQ multiplex PCR, and TCRdb kept only the in-frame ones, dropping some. The sample carries about 230,000 clones, less than 90% recorded once. In germline, CDR1 is MDHEN, CDR2 SYDVKM. Trimming removed 6 bases at V and 4 bases at J, with 21 bases between. This CDR3 has 16 amino acids. The TCR comes from a woman between 65 and 79 years old with active or convalescent COVID-19. Sequencing was performed on peripheral blood. The rearrangement links TRBV28 to TRBJ1-2, with D unclear. The CDR3 spells CASRPGSPHSGYGYTF. CDR3 sequence (DNA): TGTGCCAGCAGGCCGGGGTCGCCACACTCTGGCTATGGCTACACCTTC.